This T cell receptor beta chain was sequenced in a study of T cells after yellow fever vaccination. Study details: With SMART-Seq v4 Ultra Low Input, the fractions containing low cell numbers were prepared.

The CDR3 runs to 18 residues. V shed 6 bases, J shed 3 bases, and the junction held 14 bases outside the gene matches. One entry per CDR3 protein, called by TCRdb with MiXCR from the 5' RACE reads. This table holds some 320,000 distinct CDR3 sequences, roughly 3.9% found once. The source of this sequence is a man aged 18-30 years who received the YFV17D yellow fever vaccine. This sample comprised PBMCs, obtained 5 days after the yellow fever booster vaccination. This chain connects TRBV12-3 or TRBV12-4 to TRBJ2-3, with 11 bases aligning to TRBD2. CDR3 coding DNA: TGTGCCAGCAGGCGCGCCAGAGGACTAGCGGGTTCGACAGATACGCAGTATTTT. Its translation: CASRRARGLAGSTDTQYF.